These T cell receptor beta chains were read from a single sample in a study of cytomegalovirus exposure and HLA in healthy donors. The data were produced by immunoSEQ multiplex PCR, yet TCRdb's version contains in-frame clones alone and is incomplete. The sample gives around 150,000 clones, 75% to 90% of which show up once; about 2% is in the top ten. The sample taken for sequencing was PBMCs. All receptors derive from a human donor in good health. Each CDR3 is given with its conserved first and last residue. A D gene is named only where the DNA matches it firmly. Only some rows state a clone size, as once, few, many or a class for expanded clones.

clone size	V gene	J gene	D gene	CDR3 protein	CDR3 DNA
many	TRBV25-1	TRBJ2-7	TRBD1	CASSETRRTGASYEQYF	TGTGCCAGCAGTGAAACGAGGAGGACAGGGGCCTCCTACGAGCAGTACTTC
.	TRBV7-9	TRBJ1-4	.	CASSDDSYGEKLFF	TGTGCCAGCAGCGACGACAGTTATGGTGAAAAACTGTTTTTT
.	TRBV27	TRBJ2-1	TRBD2	CASSFSGTSPYNEQFF	TGTGCCAGCAGTTTTTCCGGGACTAGCCCCTACAATGAGCAGTTCTTC
.	TRBV6-1	TRBJ1-6	TRBD1	CASSEGQGIWSPLHF	TGTGCCAGCAGTGAGGGACAGGGAATCTGGTCACCCCTCCACTTT
.	TRBV9	TRBJ1-2	.	CASSLRGEGGGYTF	TGTGCCAGCAGCCTCCGGGGGGAGGGTGGTGGCTACACCTTC
.	TRBV5-1	TRBJ1-5	TRBD1	CASSVGQGNQPQHF	TGCGCCAGCAGCGTGGGACAGGGAAATCAGCCCCAGCATTTT
.	TRBV4-3	TRBJ1-2	TRBD1	CASSPGTAGNYGYTF	TGCGCCAGCAGCCCAGGGACAGCGGGTAACTATGGCTACACCTTC
.	TRBV4-1	TRBJ2-5	.	CASSQDLGQASGKTQYF	TGCGCCAGCAGCCAAGATCTGGGACAAGCGAGTGGGAAGACCCAGTACTTC
.	TRBV15	TRBJ2-7	.	CATSRRDSIYEQYF	TGTGCCACCAGCCGGCGGGACAGCATCTACGAGCAGTACTTC
.	TRBV4-2	TRBJ2-3	TRBD1	CASSQYRPGQGSTDTQYF	TGTGCCAGCAGCCAGTACCGACCGGGACAGGGGTCCACAGATACGCAGTATTTT
once	TRBV29-1	TRBJ2-1	TRBD1	CSGGTGGECEQFF	TGCAGCGGTGGGACAGGGGGGGAATGTGAGCAGTTCTTC
few	TRBV5-6	TRBJ1-2	.	CASSLRNQGSRNYGYTF	TGTGCCAGCAGCTTAAGGAATCAGGGTTCCCGAAACTATGGCTACACCTTC
.	TRBV5-1	TRBJ2-7	TRBD1	CASSLAPGTDYEQYF	TGCGCCAGCAGCTTAGCACCCGGGACAGACTACGAGCAGTACTTC
.	TRBV7-2	TRBJ2-7	TRBD1	CASSLGGQGVYEQYF	TGTGCCAGCAGCTTAGGGGGACAGGGTGTGTACGAGCAGTACTTC
.	TRBV7-9	TRBJ1-1	.	CASSGRQKNTEAFF	TGTGCCAGCAGCGGCCGACAGAAGAACACTGAAGCTTTCTTT
.	TRBV7-2	TRBJ2-5	TRBD2	CASSSPGGKTQYF	TGTGCCAGCAGCTCCCCGGGGGGAAAGACCCAGTACTTC
.	TRBV11-2	TRBJ1-1	.	CASSYTPNTEAFF	TGTGCCAGCAGCTACACGCCGAACACTGAAGCTTTCTTT
.	TRBV10-3	TRBJ2-7	TRBD2	CATQTSAYEQYF	TGTGCCACCCAGACTAGCGCCTACGAGCAGTACTTC
.	TRBV29-1	TRBJ2-1	TRBD1	CSVGPYRGRNEQFF	TGCAGCGTCGGCCCTTACAGGGGGCGCAATGAGCAGTTCTTC
.	TRBV6-5	TRBJ2-7	TRBD2	CASSNLPAGGYEQYF	TGTGCCAGCAGTAATCTCCCAGCGGGGGGCTACGAGCAGTACTTC
.	TRBV7-8	TRBJ2-1	TRBD2	CASSPWTSGVNEQFF	TGTGCCAGCAGCCCTTGGACTAGCGGGGTGAATGAGCAGTTCTTC
.	TRBV2	TRBJ2-1	.	CASSDSVAYNEQFF	TGTGCCAGCAGCGACAGCGTAGCCTACAATGAGCAGTTCTTC